What follows are 24 T cell receptor beta chains derived from one specimen sequenced in a study of multiple sclerosis patients with progressive multifocal leukoencephalopathy. As for time point: time of PML onset. Here immunoSEQ multiplex PCR was the method, and the copy in TCRdb shows in-frame clones only, minus some. The table shows fewer than 35,000 clones, with about 90% occurring only once. Specimen: PBMCs, collected from a patient treated with natalizumab. These receptors were collected from a human donor with progressive multifocal leukoencephalopathy.

The chain joins TRBV6-5 to TRBJ1-1; TRBD1 matches at 9 bases. V dropped 2 bases and J dropped 5; count of bases not matched to a gene: 3. This CDR3 contains 14 residues. Germline V CDR1 and CDR2: MNHEY, SVGAGI. CDR3 amino acids: CASSYGTGRTEAFF. The CDR3, as DNA: TGTGCCAGCAGTTACGGGACAGGGAGGACTGAAGCTTTCTTT.

For this clone: A junction boundary mismatches the germline segment, possibly from a read error. The rearrangement joins TRBV7-7 to TRBJ2-1; D ambiguous. Germline V gives CDR1 SSHAT, CDR2 FNYEAQ (reference sequence). The CDR3 length is 13 residues. CDR3 sequence: CASSLSSRDEQFF. The CDR3 coding sequence is TGTGCTAGCAGCTTAAGTTCCCGGGATGAGCAGTTCTTC.

The chain carries TRBV5-1 and TRBJ1-2, with D possibly being TRBD1 (6 bases). CDR3 size: 16 residues. V lost 5 bases to trimming and J lost 1 base, with 18 bases between them. Germline V CDR1 and CDR2: SGHRS, YFSETQ. CDR3: CASSSTWDTDNYGYTF. CDR3 nucleotides: TGCGCCAGCAGTTCAACTTGGGACACCGATAACTATGGCTACACCTTC.

This clone was seen a few times. This chain joins TRBV7-2 and TRBJ1-1; the match to TRBD1 covers 7 bases. After removal of 8 bases from V and 2 bases from J, the junction contained 8 bases not matched to a gene. Germline V gives CDR1 SGHTA, CDR2 FQGNSA. This CDR3 is built from 14 residues. The CDR3 sequence: CASGQAYRNTEAFF. The CDR3 DNA reads TGTGCCAGCGGACAGGCATACCGCAACACTGAAGCTTTCTTT.

CDR3 in DNA: TGTGCCAGTAGTGCGGACAGGGTGTCCTACGAGCAGTACTTC. Residues: CASSADRVSYEQYF. The rearrangement joins TRBV19 to TRBJ2-7; TRBD1 matches 8 bases. From germline, CDR1 is LNHDA and CDR2 SQIVND (reference sequence). The CDR3 is 14 residues long. V was clipped by 5 bases and J by 1 base; unmatched bases: 4.

This chain's CDR3 is CASSSTGTGNEKLFF. For the CDR3, the DNA is TGTGCCAGCAGCTCAACCGGGACAGGGAATGAAAAACTGTTTTTT. The chain employs TRBV5-4 and TRBJ1-4, with 9 bases aligning to TRBD1. V dropped 3 bases and J dropped 5; count of bases not matched to a gene: 5. Germline assignment: CDR1 SGHNT and CDR2 YYREEE (reference sequence). This CDR3 region has 15 residues.

This clone was observed a handful of times. The rearrangement joins TRBV5-6 to TRBJ1-4, with a weak D call TRBD1 (6 bases). V lost 4 bases, J lost 3 bases, and 16 bases lay in between. CDR3 length: 16 amino acids. Germline CDR1 SGHDT, CDR2 YYEEEE. The CDR3 region has the DNA TGTGCCAGCAGCACTCTGGACAGTCCGTCTAATGAAAAACTGTTTTTT. It yields the protein CASSTLDSPSNEKLFF.

This chain uses TRBV27 with TRBJ2-7; 12 bases map to TRBD2. Germline V gene lookup returns CDR1 MNHEY and CDR2 SMNVEV (reference sequence). The V and J ends lost 6 bases and 2 bases, in that order; junction bases with no gene match: 2. This CDR3 region has 14 residues. CDR3 sequence: CASRLAGGTYEQYF. CDR3 nucleotides: TGTGCCAGCAGACTAGCGGGAGGAACCTACGAGCAGTACTTC.

This sequence joins TRBV27 and TRBJ2-7; 9 bases fit TRBD2. CDR3 length: 13 residues. Germline V CDR1 and CDR2: MNHEY, SMNVEV (reference sequence). The junction had 4 bases not matched to a gene; V was cut back by 4 bases and J by 6 bases. CDR3 sequence: CASSWRAGGEQYF. CDR3 nucleotides: TGTGCCAGCAGTTGGAGAGCGGGAGGCGAGCAGTACTTC.

The V gene is TRBV30, the J gene TRBJ2-7; 11 bases fit TRBD1. Trimming removed 3 bases from V and 0 bases from J; junction bases left unmatched: 1. Germline V gene lookup returns CDR1 GTSNPN and CDR2 SVGIG (reference sequence). The CDR3 totals 14 residues. DNA for the CDR3: TGTGCCTGGAGAGGGACAGGGGGCTCCTACGAGCAGTACTTC. This sequence encodes CAWRGTGGSYEQYF.

Details on this clone: The junction departs from the called germline gene at one end, perhaps through a read error. The chain links TRBV5-4 to TRBJ1-1; no firm D call. The CDR3 covers 14 residues. Germline CDR1 reads SGHNT; CDR2 reads YYREEE (reference sequence). The CDR3 loop reads CASGLGGPNTEAFF. CDR3 nucleotide sequence: TGTGCCAGCGGCTTAGGCGGGCCGAACACTGAAGCTTTCTTT.

This chain connects TRBV11-2 to TRBJ2-2; D possibly matches TRBD1 or TRBD2 (5 bases each). This CDR3 is built from 15 residues. CDR1 is SGHAT and CDR2 is FQNNGV in the germline V gene. Deletions cut 3 bases from V and 1 base from J, with 9 bases between. The CDR3 bases are TGTGCCAGCAGCTTCCGGGACGGGAACACCGGGGAGCTGTTTTTT. The encoded protein is CASSFRDGNTGELFF.

The chain has TRBV7-2 and TRBJ2-7; D is unclear. Germline assignment: CDR1 SGHTA and CDR2 FQGNSA. V was pared by 0 bases and J by 2 bases, with 5 bases between. CDR3 length equals 13 residues. The CDR3 loop reads CASSLAPTYEQYF. CDR3 DNA sequence: TGTGCCAGCAGCTTAGCCCCCACCTACGAGCAGTACTTC.

This clone appeared a few times. The chain is built from TRBV5-6 and TRBJ1-2; 8 nucleotides line up with TRBD1. Germline trimming cut 7 bases from V and 8 bases from J; bases unmatched to any gene: 10. Germline CDR1 and CDR2: SGHDT and YYEEEE. The CDR3 has 13 residues. The CDR3 sequence: CASGQGPLGGYTF. The DNA of the CDR3 is TGTGCCAGCGGACAGGGACCCTTAGGCGGCTACACCTTC.

The chain joins TRBV19 to TRBJ1-2, with 7 bases that match TRBD1. The CDR3 covers 18 residues. Looked up from germline, CDR1 is LNHDA and CDR2 is SQIVND (reference sequence). The ends lost 3 bases at V and 0 bases at J; junction bases unmatched: 13. CDR3 nucleotides: TGTGCCAGTAGTATTTTTCGGTGGGACAGCGCTACTAACTATGGCTACACCTTC. It encodes CASSIFRWDSATNYGYTF.

In DNA form, the CDR3 reads TGTGCCAGCAGCTTCCGGGGCCCCTATAATTCACCCCTCCACTTT. Translated, it gives CASSFRGPYNSPLHF. V and J are TRBV11-2 and TRBJ1-6; maybe TRBD1 (5 bases). CDR1 SGHAT and CDR2 FQNNGV come from the germline V gene. V shed 3 bases and J shed 2 bases, with 8 bases lying between them. The CDR3 covers 15 residues.

V usage is TRBV19 and J usage is TRBJ2-5, with D perhaps matching TRBD1 (6 bases). The V end lost 6 bases, the J end lost 5 bases, and 19 bases lay between the germline ends. Germline CDR1 and CDR2: LNHDA and SQIVND (reference sequence). This CDR3 comprises 15 residues. Here the CDR3 DNA reads TGTGCCAGTAGCTCCCCGGGACCTAGGGGGGAGACCCAGTACTTC. Protein: CASSSPGPRGETQYF.

V usage is TRBV30 and J usage is TRBJ1-1; D perhaps matches TRBD1 (6 bases). CDR3 length: 12 residues. Germline assignment: CDR1 GTSNPN and CDR2 SVGIG (reference sequence). V lost 7 bases, J lost 1 base, and 10 bases lay in between. DNA for the CDR3: TGTGCCTTACAGGGAGGGAACACTGAAGCTTTCTTT. It translates to CALQGGNTEAFF.

The chain uses TRBV9 and TRBJ1-1; TRBD1 is a possible D gene (6 bases). V gave up 3 bases and J gave up 2 bases, with 8 bases separating them. Germline V gene lookup returns CDR1 SGDLS and CDR2 YYNGEE. The CDR3 is made up of 13 amino acids. The CDR3 region has the DNA TGTGCCAGCAGCGAGGGGGGTAACACTGAAGCTTTCTTT. It yields the protein CASSEGGNTEAFF. Combining the CDR3 with reference TRBV9 and TRBJ1-1 gives the whole variable domain DSGVTQTPKHLITATGQRVTLRCSPRSGDLSVYWYQQSLDQGLQFLIQYYNGEERAKGNILERFSAQQFPDLHSELNLSSLELGDSALYFCASSEGGNTEAFFGQGTRLTVV.

The chain employs TRBV7-2 and TRBJ1-2; 7 nucleotides match TRBD1. The CDR3 loop spans 15 amino acids. With V trimmed by 1 base and J by 3 bases, 5 bases remained unmatched. Per the germline V gene, CDR1 is SGHTA and CDR2 is FQGNSA. In DNA, the CDR3 is TGTGCCAGCAGCTTAGTTGCAGGGGGGGACTATGGCTACACCTTC. Translating gives CASSLVAGGDYGYTF.

The chain uses TRBV18 and TRBJ2-7; 9 bases line up with TRBD1. The CDR3 has 17 residues. With 7 bases clipped from V and 0 bases from J, the junction kept 13 bases outside the gene matches. Per germline, CDR1 KGHSH and CDR2 LQKENI. Here the CDR3 DNA reads TGTGCCAGCTTGATCATACAGGGGGCCCCTTTCTCCTACGAGCAGTACTTC. This gives the protein CASLIIQGAPFSYEQYF. The complete variable domain, with remaining parts taken from reference TRBV18 and TRBJ2-7, reads NAGVMQNPRHLVRRRGQEARLRCSPMKGHSHVYWYRQLPEEGLKFMVYLQKENIIDESGMPKERFSAEFPKEGPSILRIQQVVRGDSAAYFCASLIIQGAPFSYEQYFGPGTRLTVT.

The chain combines TRBV5-1 with TRBJ2-3, with TRBD2 matching over 8 bases. V lost 4 bases, J lost 2 bases, and 9 bases stayed unmatched. Germline loops: CDR1 SGHRS, CDR2 YFSETQ. This CDR3 spans 16 amino acids. The DNA of the CDR3 is TGCGCCAGCAGCCCCCCTCGAGCGGGGGACACAGATACGCAGTATTTT. Protein product: CASSPPRAGDTDTQYF.

V usage is TRBV19 and J usage is TRBJ1-5; D call uncertain. Germline assignment: CDR1 LNHDA and CDR2 SQIVND (reference sequence). V gave up 3 bases and J gave up 0 bases, with 12 bases separating them. CDR3 size: 16 residues. The CDR3 region has the DNA TGTGCCAGTAGTATTTACCCAGAAAATAGCAATCAGCCCCAGCATTTT. Translated, it gives CASSIYPENSNQPQHF.

This chain joins TRBV5-4 and TRBJ1-1; D gene uncertain. Germline V gives CDR1 SGHNT, CDR2 YYREEE (reference sequence). V was trimmed by 2 bases and J by 5 bases, leaving 13 bases between them. The CDR3 sequence is 14 residues long. CDR3 residues: CASSLDRAGTEAFF. The CDR3, as DNA: TGTGCCAGCAGCTTAGACCGCGCGGGAACTGAAGCTTTCTTT.